These 11 T cell receptor beta chains share one sample of origin, sequenced in a study of blood T cell repertoires in COVID-19. Profiled with immunoSEQ multiplex PCR; TCRdb holds only in-frame clones, not every one. This repertoire shows around 100,000 clones, more than 75% found once; its top ten account for roughly 4.5%. Material for sequencing was peripheral blood. The receptors originated from a woman of 80 years or more with acute or convalescent COVID-19.

This chain uses TRBV5-1 with TRBJ2-3; a weak D match, TRBD2 (5 bases). V lost 3 bases to trimming and J lost 0 bases, with 11 bases between them. The CDR3 loop spans 15 amino acids. The germline gives CDR1 SGHRS, CDR2 YFSETQ. The CDR3 reads CASSWTSDSTDTQYF. In DNA form, the CDR3 reads TGCGCCAGCAGCTGGACTTCCGATAGCACAGATACGCAGTATTTT.

The rearrangement uses TRBV5-1 and TRBJ2-6; D unclear. V lost 6 bases and J lost 4, with 14 bases in between. CDR3 length: 15 residues. Germline CDR1 and CDR2: SGHRS and YFSETQ. The chain's CDR3 is CASTQQKTGANVLTF. The CDR3 bases are TGCGCCAGCACCCAACAGAAAACCGGGGCCAACGTCCTGACTTTC.

This clone has just a few counts. The DNA of the CDR3 is TGCGCCAGCAGTGGAGGTCATGCTTACACTGAAGCTTTCTTT. Translating gives CASSGGHAYTEAFF. The rearrangement links TRBV10-2 to TRBJ1-1; no reliable D call. The V end lost 4 bases, the J end lost 3 bases, and 12 bases lay between the germline ends. CDR1 WSHSY and CDR2 SAAADI come from the germline V gene. CDR3 length equals 14 residues.

The CDR3 sequence is CASSIAGDGYTF. The CDR3 bases are TGTGCCAGTAGTATAGCGGGGGACGGCTACACCTTC. The rearrangement links TRBV19 to TRBJ1-2, with D possibly being TRBD1 (5 bases). Trimming took 1 base from V and 8 from J, leaving 8 bases between them. Germline values: CDR1 LNHDA, CDR2 SQIVND (reference sequence). The CDR3 loop spans 12 amino acids.

DNA for the CDR3: TGTGCCAGTAGTGCCCGGACAGGGGGGACTGCAACTAATGAAAAACTGTTTTTT. Translating it yields CASSARTGGTATNEKLFF. V gene TRBV19 combines with J gene TRBJ1-4; 10 positions agree with TRBD1. CDR3 size: 18 residues. Germline CDR1 reads LNHDA; CDR2 reads SQIVND (reference sequence). Trimming removed 5 bases from V and 0 bases from J; junction bases left unmatched: 9.

The chain combines TRBV28 with TRBJ2-3, with TRBD1 matching over 11 bases. Germline values: CDR1 MDHEN, CDR2 SYDVKM. The CDR3 covers 17 residues. With 1 base clipped from V and 2 bases from J, the junction kept 5 bases outside the gene matches. CDR3 loop: CASSLFGTGGFTDTQYF. In DNA form, the CDR3 reads TGTGCCAGCAGTTTATTTGGGACAGGGGGTTTCACAGATACGCAGTATTTT.

The chain carries TRBV7-8 and TRBJ2-2; 8 nucleotides align to TRBD2. Germline-derived CDR1 and CDR2 are SGHVS and FQNEAQ. Trimming at V came to 6 bases and at J to 6 bases, leaving 9 bases not matched to a gene. The CDR3 is 15 amino acids. CDR3 region: CASSSAGVGAGELFF. CDR3 sequence (DNA): TGTGCCAGCAGTTCAGCGGGAGTGGGTGCCGGGGAGCTGTTTTTT.

The J gene is TRBJ1-5, the V gene TRBV19, with 9 bases that match TRBD1. V lost 5 bases to trimming and J lost 2 bases; unmatched junction nucleotides: 7. The CDR3 runs 16 residues. Germline CDR1 reads LNHDA; CDR2 reads SQIVND (reference sequence). The CDR3 nucleotides are TGTGCCAGTAGTGTGGGACAGGGAGTTCGCAATCAGCCCCAGCATTTT. Protein product: CASSVGQGVRNQPQHF.

This chain joins TRBV5-5 and TRBJ1-5; D gene ambiguous. V was shortened by 0 bases and J by 5 bases, with 9 bases between the two germline ends. Germline V gives CDR1 SGHKS, CDR2 YYEKEE (reference sequence). The CDR3 has 14 amino acids. Written as DNA, the CDR3 is TGTGCCAGCAGCTTGGACTCGGGGTATCAGCCCCAGCATTTT. As protein: CASSLDSGYQPQHF.

The rearrangement uses TRBV6-5 and TRBJ2-3; 7 bases are shared with TRBD2. Germline CDR1 is MNHEY and CDR2 is SVGAGI. There are 14 residues in the CDR3. V was pared by 8 bases and J by 4 bases, with 9 bases of the junction left unmatched. For the CDR3, the DNA is TGTGCCAGCCGACTAGCTGTGCAGTCAGATACGCAGTATTTT. This codes for CASRLAVQSDTQYF.

This clone came up a few times. This chain joins TRBV9 and TRBJ2-3; TRBD2 might be the D (5 bases). The CDR3 has 17 residues. V was trimmed by 0 bases and J by 1 base, leaving 15 bases between them. The germline CDR1 and CDR2 sequences are SGDLS and YYNGEE. CDR3 bases: TGTGCCAGCAGCGTAGATCCCCTTTTGGAGGGCACAGATACGCAGTATTTT. Translated, it gives CASSVDPLLEGTDTQYF.